These 19 T cell receptor beta chains share one sample of origin, sequenced in a study of human T cells and chemical hapten exposure. TCRdb processed the RACE reads anew with MiXCR; each CDR3 protein has one entry. The table lists some 350,000 distinct CDR3 sequences, around 7% of them singletons. Described time point: patch test 1, 2 weeks after DPC sensitization. Treatment: therapeutic diphenylcyclopropenone sensitization with weekly scalp DPC. Specimen: whole blood, collected in connection with sensitization to the hapten diphenylcyclopropenone (DPC). These receptors were obtained from a woman aged 18-29 years with alopecia areata. Some clones in this sample may be carry-over from other donors' samples.

The V and J genes are TRBV10-3 and TRBJ1-2, with no clear D. Germline CDR1 reads ENHRY; CDR2 reads SYGVKD. The CDR3 loop spans 13 amino acids. V lost 4 bases and J lost 1, with 7 bases in between. The CDR3 here is CAISVDLNYGYTF. CDR3 nucleotide sequence: TGTGCCATCAGTGTTGACCTTAACTATGGCTACACCTTC.

This clonotype was counted a few times. V gene TRBV12-3 or TRBV12-4 combines with J gene TRBJ2-5; tentative D call: TRBD1 (5 bases). CDR3 size: 12 residues. V was clipped by 3 bases and J by 12 bases, with 14 bases between them. The chain's CDR3 is CASSLEPGAEYF. The CDR3 DNA sequence: TGTGCCAGCAGTTTGGAGCCTGGGGCTGAGTACTTC.

Here the CDR3 DNA reads TGCGCCAGCAGCTTCACCGGGACGGCGGGGGGGCAGTACTTC. Its translation: CASSFTGTAGGQYF. This chain links TRBV5-1 with TRBJ2-7; TRBD2 matches 8 bases. Germline lookup yields CDR1 SGHRS and CDR2 YFSETQ. The V and J ends lost 2 bases and 9 bases, in that order; junction bases with no gene match: 10. CDR3 length: 14 residues.

This chain links TRBV18 with TRBJ1-2; 8 nucleotides line up with TRBD1. Germline CDR1 reads KGHSH; CDR2 reads LQKENI. The CDR3 is 17 amino acids. Unmatched junction bases numbered 16, after V lost 6 bases and J lost 4 bases. CDR3 in DNA: TGTGCCAGCTCGCTAAACTCGGACAGGGAAGGGGGCTATGGCTACACCTTC. Its translation: CASSLNSDREGGYGYTF.

This chain joins TRBV6-2 or TRBV6-3 and TRBJ2-3, with 10 bases matching TRBD2. This CDR3 spans 15 amino acids. Trimming took 5 bases from V and 5 from J; bases not matched to a gene: 7. Germline V gene data show CDR1 as MNHEY and CDR2 as SVGEGT. In DNA, the CDR3 is TGTGCCAGCAGTCTAGCGGGGGCTGGGTTAGATACGCAGTATTTT. It translates to CASSLAGAGLDTQYF.

CDR3 sequence reads: CASSETTDGNQPQHF. In nucleotides, the CDR3 is TGTGCCAGCAGTGAGACAACGGACGGCAATCAGCCCCAGCATTTT. The V call is TRBV6-4, the J call TRBJ1-5; unclear D gene. The CDR3 has 15 amino acids. Per germline, CDR1 MRHNA and CDR2 SNTAGT. Between the trimmed V and J ends, which lost 3 bases and 2 bases, there was a span of 11 bases.

This clonotype was seen ten or more times. This sequence joins TRBV18 and TRBJ2-7; 8 bases are a match to TRBD1. Germline-derived CDR1 and CDR2 are KGHSH and LQKENI. Losses at the gene ends were 6 bases for V and 0 bases for J; bases not matched to a gene: 7. The CDR3 runs 15 residues. This CDR3 is CASSPTGAHSYEQYF. CDR3 DNA: TGTGCCAGCTCTCCGACAGGGGCCCACTCCTACGAGCAGTACTTC.

V gene TRBV29-1 combines with J gene TRBJ2-3; no clear D gene. V was clipped by 3 bases and J by 8 bases, with 9 bases between them. This CDR3 is 11 amino acids long. The germline V gene has CDR1 SQVTM and CDR2 ANQGSEA. CDR3 in amino acids: CSVDHLSTQYF. The CDR3 DNA reads as TGCAGCGTTGATCACCTTTCTACGCAGTATTTT.

The sample holds many counts of this clonotype. The chain couples TRBV9 to TRBJ2-1; the D is unclear. V was shortened by 4 bases and J by 0 bases, with 11 bases between the two germline ends. The germline gives CDR1 SGDLS, CDR2 YYNGEE. The CDR3 has 15 amino acids. Here the CDR3 DNA reads TGTGCCAGCAGCTCTGGCAGTAGCTCCTACAATGAGCAGTTCTTC. Its protein is CASSSGSSSYNEQFF.

There are a few counts of this clonotype. The chain uses TRBV12-3 or TRBV12-4 and TRBJ1-5, with D perhaps TRBD1 (5 bases). The CDR3 has 20 residues. Trimming removed 8 bases from V and 0 bases from J, with 29 bases in between. The CDR3 loop reads CASRVLGRGEDIYSNQPQHF. The CDR3, as DNA: TGTGCCAGCCGAGTCTTGGGAAGAGGGGAGGACATTTATAGCAATCAGCCCCAGCATTTT.

The chain has TRBV6-6 and TRBJ1-2; perhaps TRBD1 as D (5 bases). V was cut by 9 bases and J by 4 bases, with 15 bases left in between. This CDR3 spans 13 amino acids. Germline values: CDR1 MNHNY, CDR2 SVGAGI (reference sequence). The CDR3 region has the DNA TGTGCCAGTCTCCGGGACGGGGGCTATGGCTACACCTTC. Protein product: CASLRDGGYGYTF.

The V call is TRBV29-1, the J call TRBJ2-7, with 12 positions matching TRBD1. Germline CDR1 is SQVTM and CDR2 is ANQGSEA. The V segment lost 6 bases and the J segment 3 bases; nucleotides outside the gene matches: 6. The CDR3 length is 14 residues. The CDR3 loop reads CSVRDRGRLYEQYF. The CDR3 coding sequence is TGCAGCGTCCGGGACAGGGGGCGACTCTACGAGCAGTACTTC.

CDR3 DNA: TGCGCCAGCAGCCAAGATTTGAAGTGGGGCGGGGGTCTCGACAATGAGCAGTTCTTC. This translates into CASSQDLKWGGGLDNEQFF. The rearrangement uses TRBV4-3 and TRBJ2-1; 7 bases are shared with TRBD2. J was trimmed by 5 bases and V by 0 bases; bases with no gene match: 16. There are 19 residues in the CDR3. CDR1 LGHNA and CDR2 YSLEER come from the germline V gene.

The table lists this clonotype with a few counts. V gene TRBV4-1 combines with J gene TRBJ1-5, with D unresolved. The germline V and J ends were trimmed by 2 bases and 7 bases, with 9 bases remaining between them. The CDR3 runs to 13 residues. Germline V lookup: CDR1 MGHRA, CDR2 YSYEKL. CDR3 in amino acids: CASSQIVGQPQHF. Here the CDR3 DNA reads TGCGCCAGCAGCCAAATTGTGGGACAGCCCCAGCATTTT.

V usage is TRBV28 and J usage is TRBJ2-7; D ambiguous. Germline CDR1 MDHEN, CDR2 SYDVKM. The CDR3 spans 13 residues. V gave up 3 bases and J gave up 5 bases, with 11 bases separating them. The CDR3 sequence is CASSLARGHEQYF. In DNA, the CDR3 is TGTGCCAGCAGTTTGGCCAGAGGTCACGAGCAGTACTTC.

This clonotype was observed a handful of times. The chain has TRBV3-1 and TRBJ2-7, with 9 bases that match TRBD2. Germline V gives CDR1 LGHDT, CDR2 YNNKEL (reference sequence). The CDR3 is 15 residues long. J lost 2 bases, V lost 1 base, and 3 bases had no gene match. The DNA of the CDR3 is TGTGCCAGCAGCCAAGTCGGCGGGGGGGCCTACGAGCAGTACTTC. Translation: CASSQVGGGAYEQYF.

This clonotype has at least ten counts. V and J are TRBV5-4 and TRBJ2-7, with TRBD1 matching 9 bases. The J segment lost 4 bases and the V segment lost 5 bases, leaving 7 bases of the junction unmatched. Germline values: CDR1 SGHNT, CDR2 YYREEE (reference sequence). The CDR3 consists of 14 residues. In DNA form, the CDR3 reads TGTGCCAGCAGTCAACAGGGGGCGGGGTACGAGCAGTACTTC. Its translation is CASSQQGAGYEQYF.

This clonotype appeared many times. The V call is TRBV7-2, the J call TRBJ1-5, with D tentatively TRBD1 (6 bases). The CDR3 is 16 amino acids. V gave up 4 bases and J gave up 10 bases, with 23 bases separating them. The germline V gene encodes CDR1 SGHTA and CDR2 FQGNSA. CDR3: CASSSRGQPSPGPQHF. The CDR3 DNA follows: TGTGCCAGCAGCTCTAGAGGACAGCCGTCACCCGGCCCCCAGCATTTT.

This clonotype appeared many times. The rearrangement uses TRBV28 and TRBJ2-7; no reliable D call. CDR3 length: 11 amino acids. Trimming removed 4 bases from V and 5 bases from J, with 6 bases in between. Germline assignment: CDR1 MDHEN and CDR2 SYDVKM. This chain's CDR3 is CASSSVDEQYF. CDR3 DNA sequence: TGTGCCAGCAGTTCAGTGGACGAGCAGTACTTC.